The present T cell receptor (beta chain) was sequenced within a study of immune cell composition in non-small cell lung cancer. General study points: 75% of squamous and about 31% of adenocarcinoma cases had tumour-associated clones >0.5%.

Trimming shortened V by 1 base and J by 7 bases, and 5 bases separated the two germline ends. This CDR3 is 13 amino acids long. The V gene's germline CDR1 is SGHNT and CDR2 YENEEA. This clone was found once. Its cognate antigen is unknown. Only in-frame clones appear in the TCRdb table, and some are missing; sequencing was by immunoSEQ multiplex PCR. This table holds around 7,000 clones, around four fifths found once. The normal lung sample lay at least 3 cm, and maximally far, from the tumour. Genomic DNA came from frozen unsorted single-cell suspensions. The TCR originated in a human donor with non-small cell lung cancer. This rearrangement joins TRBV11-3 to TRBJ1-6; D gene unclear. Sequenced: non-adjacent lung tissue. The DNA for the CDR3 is TGTGCCAGCAGCTTAGCGAGAAATTCACCCCTCCACTTT. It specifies CASSLARNSPLHF.